This T cell receptor beta chain was found in a study of T cell responses to AZD1222 COVID-19 vaccine. Sequencing used immunoSEQ multiplex PCR; TCRdb keeps in-frame clones, though not all of them. This sample has some 47,000 clones, with 83% found just once. Study conclusions and caveats: Compared with day 0, the breadth and depth of the Spike-specific TCR repertoire rose significantly after two doses of AZD1222.

With respect to this clone: The antigen is not known.

CDR1 is SGDLS and CDR2 is YYNGEE in the germline V gene. This CDR3 region has 15 residues. The V end was cut by 0 bases, the J end by 1 base, with 10 bases between. The sequencing used peripheral blood, collected on day 0 of AZD1222 vaccination. The clonotype was recovered from an adult in good health. The rearrangement joins TRBV9 to TRBJ2-5; D remains unclear. The CDR3 reads CASSVVGGGQETQYF. The CDR3 nucleotides read TGTGCCAGCAGCGTAGTGGGTGGTGGCCAAGAGACCCAGTACTTC.